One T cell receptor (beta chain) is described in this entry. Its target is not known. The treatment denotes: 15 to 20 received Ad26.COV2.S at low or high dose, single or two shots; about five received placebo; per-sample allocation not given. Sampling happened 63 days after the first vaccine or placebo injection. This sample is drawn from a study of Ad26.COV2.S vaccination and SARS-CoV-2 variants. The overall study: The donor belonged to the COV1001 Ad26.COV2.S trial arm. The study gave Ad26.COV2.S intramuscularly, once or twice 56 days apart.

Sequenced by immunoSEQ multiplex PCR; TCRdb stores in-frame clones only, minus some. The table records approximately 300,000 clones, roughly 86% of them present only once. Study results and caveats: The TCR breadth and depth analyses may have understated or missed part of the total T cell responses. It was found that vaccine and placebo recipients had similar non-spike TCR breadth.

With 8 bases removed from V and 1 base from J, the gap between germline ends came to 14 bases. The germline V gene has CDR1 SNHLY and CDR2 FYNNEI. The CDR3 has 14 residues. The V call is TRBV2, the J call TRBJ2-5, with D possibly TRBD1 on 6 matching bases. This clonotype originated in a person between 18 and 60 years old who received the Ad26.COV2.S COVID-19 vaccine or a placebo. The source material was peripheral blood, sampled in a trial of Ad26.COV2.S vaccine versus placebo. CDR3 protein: CASHRDLGQETQYF. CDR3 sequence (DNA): TGTGCCAGCCACAGGGATTTAGGCCAAGAGACCCAGTACTTC. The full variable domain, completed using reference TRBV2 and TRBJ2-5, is EPEVTQTPSHQVTQMGQEVILRCVPISNHLYFYWYRQILGQKVEFLVSFYNNEISEKSEIFDDQFSVERPDGSNFTLKIRSTKLEDSAMYFCASHRDLGQETQYFGPGTRLLVL.